A selection of T cell receptor beta chains follows, all from one sample in a study of blood T cell repertoires in COVID-19. TCRdb's table, derived via immunoSEQ multiplex PCR, lists solely in-frame clones and lacks some. The sample includes about 47,000 clones, more than 65% of them seen just once. The sample comprised peripheral blood. The receptors here all came from a woman aged 60-70 years with acute or convalescent COVID-19. Each CDR3 is given with its conserved first and last residue.

V gene: TRBV11-2
J gene: TRBJ2-7
CDR3 protein: CASKGQESIEQYF

V gene: TRBV19
J gene: TRBJ2-7
CDR3 protein: CASNRGTGDFYEQYF

V gene: TRBV2
J gene: TRBJ1-6
CDR3 protein: CASKRTGPSPLHF

V gene: TRBV5-1
J gene: TRBJ2-2
CDR3 protein: CASSPGHSNTGELFF

V gene: TRBV5-1
J gene: TRBJ1-6
CDR3 protein: CASRDTENSPLHF

V gene: TRBV27
J gene: TRBJ2-2
CDR3 protein: CASSFLTTGSPSGTGELFF

V gene: TRBV14
J gene: TRBJ1-1
CDR3 protein: CASSPIGRANTEAFF

V gene: TRBV11-1
J gene: TRBJ2-3
CDR3 protein: CASSFGTSGEGTQYF

V gene: TRBV4-2
J gene: TRBJ2-7
CDR3 protein: CASSRDRDRGYEQYF

V gene: TRBV27
J gene: TRBJ2-7
CDR3 protein: CASSLQGTFSYEQYF

V gene: TRBV12-5
J gene: TRBJ1-1
CDR3 protein: CASGAGVTEAFF

V gene: TRBV14
J gene: TRBJ2-2
CDR3 protein: CASSQGFKLAGPGELFF

V gene: TRBV5-6
J gene: TRBJ2-2
CDR3 protein: CASSFKGEGAYTGELFF

V gene: TRBV5-4
J gene: TRBJ2-7
CDR3 protein: CASRQGQDYEQYF

V gene: TRBV5-5
J gene: TRBJ1-3
CDR3 protein: CASSYGGGIPGNTIYF

V gene: TRBV6-5
J gene: TRBJ2-7
CDR3 protein: CASSYSASGSYEQYF

V gene: TRBV2
J gene: TRBJ2-7
CDR3 protein: CASSETSGGAGNYEQYF

V gene: TRBV18
J gene: TRBJ2-5
CDR3 protein: CASSPGREETQYF

V gene: TRBV27
J gene: TRBJ1-2
CDR3 protein: CASSLSPLNYGYTF

V gene: TRBV30
J gene: TRBJ2-5
CDR3 protein: CAGGPRGGGETQYF

V gene: TRBV30
J gene: TRBJ1-2
CDR3 protein: CAWSSGGNYGYTF

V gene: TRBV3-1/TRBV3-2
J gene: TRBJ2-2
CDR3 protein: CASRNQQGTGELFF

V gene: TRBV15
J gene: TRBJ1-5
CDR3 protein: CATSRGHTNQPQHF

V gene: TRBV7-2
J gene: TRBJ1-5
CDR3 protein: CASSPRQGSGQPQHF

V gene: TRBV10-3
J gene: TRBJ2-7
CDR3 protein: CAITETGTGRVYEQYF

V gene: TRBV13
J gene: TRBJ2-7
CDR3 protein: CASSLEQGVTYEQYF

V gene: TRBV5-4
J gene: TRBJ1-3
CDR3 protein: CASSPGQGGNTIYF

V gene: TRBV6-5
J gene: TRBJ1-6
CDR3 protein: CASSRDISNSPLHF

V gene: TRBV25-1
J gene: TRBJ1-2
CDR3 protein: CASHPSGRANYGYTF

V gene: TRBV5-1
J gene: TRBJ2-7
CDR3 protein: CASSGNAHQGEQYF

V gene: TRBV7-3
J gene: TRBJ1-1
CDR3 protein: CASSKGHSNTEAFF

V gene: TRBV7-9
J gene: TRBJ2-1
CDR3 protein: CASGGSYNEQFF

V gene: TRBV14
J gene: TRBJ1-3
CDR3 protein: CASSHRGGSGNTIYF

V gene: TRBV14
J gene: TRBJ1-6
CDR3 protein: CASSQSREVSPLHF

V gene: TRBV7-2
J gene: TRBJ2-1
CDR3 protein: CASRSLNEQFF

V gene: TRBV18
J gene: TRBJ1-4
CDR3 protein: CASSTGETGYEKLFF

V gene: TRBV6-1
J gene: TRBJ2-7
CDR3 protein: CASSEGGTEYF

V gene: TRBV10-3
J gene: TRBJ2-5
CDR3 protein: CAISEQGSQETQYF

V gene: TRBV20-1
J gene: TRBJ2-5
CDR3 protein: CSASSPMGRGEETQYF

V gene: TRBV20-1
J gene: TRBJ2-7
CDR3 protein: CSARGAGEQYF

V gene: TRBV19
J gene: TRBJ1-1
CDR3 protein: CASSETGRAANTEAFF

V gene: TRBV30
J gene: TRBJ1-5
CDR3 protein: CAWSRKGNQPQHF

V gene: TRBV2
J gene: TRBJ1-1
CDR3 protein: CASSDAGGGGTEAFF

V gene: TRBV5-8
J gene: TRBJ2-7
CDR3 protein: CASSLALSYEQYF

V gene: TRBV7-2
J gene: TRBJ2-3
CDR3 protein: CASSLRGGQGAADTQYF

V gene: TRBV10-2
J gene: TRBJ1-2
CDR3 protein: CASSSQGSNYGYTF

V gene: TRBV30
J gene: TRBJ2-1
CDR3 protein: CAWTETGGLYNEQFF

V gene: TRBV4-2
J gene: TRBJ2-7
CDR3 protein: CASSQESSGAYEQYF

V gene: TRBV4-1
J gene: TRBJ2-1
CDR3 protein: CASSPGAEQFF

V gene: TRBV7-9
J gene: TRBJ2-7
CDR3 protein: CASSYGQIYSYEQYF

V gene: TRBV11-2
J gene: TRBJ2-1
CDR3 protein: CASSLPGTSALNEQFF

V gene: TRBV4-3
J gene: TRBJ2-2
CDR3 protein: CANSLYHGDRATTGELFF

V gene: TRBV5-1
J gene: TRBJ1-3
CDR3 protein: CASRQSSGNTIYF

V gene: TRBV2
J gene: TRBJ1-2
CDR3 protein: CASSDSGANYGYTF

V gene: TRBV19
J gene: TRBJ2-1
CDR3 protein: CASSSLRDRGLNEQFF